This T cell receptor beta chain came from a study of PD-1 blockade in classical Hodgkin lymphoma. Clones were read by immunoSEQ multiplex PCR, and TCRdb kept only the in-frame ones, dropping some. The data contain tens of thousands of clones, around 86% of them singletons. Germline values: CDR1 PRHDT, CDR2 FYEKMQ (reference sequence). Trimming took 1 base from V and 5 from J, leaving 12 bases between them. The CDR3 extends over 14 amino acids. Time point reported: cycle 4 day 1 (C4D1), after 6 weeks of nivolumab. In every patient, relapse followed autologous stem cell transplantation, while exposure to brentuximab vedotin differed. Magnetic negative selection served to purify CD4+ T cells out of PBMCs that had been thawed.

This clonotype was obtained from a human donor with classical Hodgkin lymphoma. V and J are TRBV13 and TRBJ2-7; the D is unclear. Sequencing was performed on CD4+ T cells from blood, taken before the fourth cycle of nivolumab. Here the CDR3 DNA reads TGTGCCAGCAGCTTAGACCTCGGCGCGGACGAGCAGTACTTC. Protein: CASSLDLGADEQYF.